A single sample gave rise to the 9 T cell receptor beta chains below, sequenced in a study of blood T cell repertoires in COVID-19. Sequencing used immunoSEQ multiplex PCR; TCRdb keeps in-frame clones, though not all of them. Here the sample spans about 12,000 clones, over 90% being singletons. Sequencing was done on a sample of peripheral blood. The receptors were sampled from a woman in her 70s with active COVID-19.

This rearrangement joins TRBV4-3 to TRBJ2-1, with D possibly TRBD2 on 6 matching bases. Germline loops: CDR1 LGHNA, CDR2 YSLEER. The V and J ends lost 0 bases and 11 bases respectively, with 11 bases between them. The CDR3 has 13 amino acids. DNA for the CDR3: TGCGCCAGCAGCCAAGATGGGCTAGCGAAGCAGTTCTTC. Its translation is CASSQDGLAKQFF.

The rearrangement joins TRBV28 to TRBJ1-5, with 7 positions matching TRBD1. Germline V lookup: CDR1 MDHEN, CDR2 SYDVKM. Germline trimming cut 5 bases from V and 2 bases from J; bases unmatched to any gene: 12. The CDR3 runs 17 residues. CDR3: CASSRRTTGVGNQPQHF. CDR3 bases: TGTGCCAGCAGTCGCAGAACCACAGGGGTCGGCAATCAGCCCCAGCATTTT. The whole variable domain, filled in from reference TRBV28 and TRBJ1-5, reads DVKVTQSSRYLVKRTGEKVFLECVQDMDHENMFWYRQDPGLGLRLIYFSYDVKMKEKGDIPEGYSVSREKKERFSLILESASTNQTSMYLCASSRRTTGVGNQPQHFGDGTRLSIL.

This chain uses TRBV7-7 with TRBJ1-3; 7 nucleotides match TRBD1. V lost 8 bases to trimming and J lost 0 bases; unmatched junction nucleotides: 19. The CDR3 extends over 19 amino acids. Germline CDR1 and CDR2: SSHAT and FNYEAQ (reference sequence). The CDR3 is CASQGTARTQPYSGNTIYF. CDR3 bases: TGTGCCAGCCAAGGGACAGCCAGAACCCAGCCTTACTCTGGAAACACCATATATTTT.

The V gene is TRBV15, the J gene TRBJ2-1; D may be TRBD2 (6 bases). The germline V and J ends were trimmed by 6 bases and 6 bases, with 12 bases remaining between them. This CDR3 spans 13 amino acids. CDR1 and CDR2 from the germline V gene are LNHNV and YYDKDF (reference sequence). CDR3 region: CATREGVGNEQFF. CDR3 DNA: TGTGCCACCAGGGAGGGAGTAGGCAATGAGCAGTTCTTC.

This chain's CDR3 is CASSYFSGSYEQYF. In DNA form, the CDR3 reads TGTGCCAGCAGTTACTTCAGCGGTTCCTACGAGCAGTACTTC. J is TRBJ2-7 and V is TRBV6-2 or TRBV6-3, with D perhaps matching TRBD2 (5 bases). V shed 1 base and J shed 1 base, with 8 bases lying between them. Germline V lookup: CDR1 MNHEY, CDR2 SVGEGT. The CDR3 extends over 14 amino acids.

V and J are TRBV4-3 and TRBJ1-1; D is ambiguous. The germline V gene encodes CDR1 LGHNA and CDR2 YSLEER. V dropped 3 bases and J dropped 1 base, with 15 bases sitting between them. The length of the CDR3 is 16 residues. CDR3 sequence: CASSHSSFGENTEAFF. The CDR3 DNA reads as TGCGCCAGCAGCCATAGCAGCTTCGGCGAGAACACTGAAGCTTTCTTT.

V usage is TRBV2 and J usage is TRBJ2-1, with a possible D match to TRBD2 (5 bases). Trimming stripped 7 bases from V and 5 bases from J, with 18 bases between. Per germline, CDR1 SNHLY and CDR2 FYNNEI. This CDR3 contains 15 residues. CDR3 protein: CASTPSGRRDNEQFF. In DNA form, the CDR3 reads TGTGCCAGCACGCCGAGCGGTCGTAGGGACAATGAGCAGTTCTTC.

This clone has a handful of counts. The CDR3 region is CASSRRQSSYNSPLHF. In DNA form, the CDR3 reads TGTGCCAGCAGTAGGCGGCAGTCCTCCTATAATTCACCCCTCCACTTT. The V and J genes are TRBV6-9 and TRBJ1-6; D is uncertain. This CDR3 is 16 amino acids long. Trimming shortened V by 5 bases and J by 0 bases, and 11 bases separated the two germline ends. Looked up from germline, CDR1 is MNHGY and CDR2 is SVAAGI.

This clone was seen just once. The chain employs TRBV5-1 and TRBJ2-7; TRBD2 agrees at 10 bases. This CDR3 region has 15 residues. The germline V gene encodes CDR1 SGHRS and CDR2 YFSETQ. V dropped 0 bases and J dropped 4; count of bases not matched to a gene: 4. CDR3 DNA: TGCGCCAGCAGCTTGGGGACTAGCGGAACGTACGAGCAGTACTTC. This gives the protein CASSLGTSGTYEQYF.